Below, one TCR beta chain is given with its context. The antigen is undetermined. This entry comes from a study of T cells in Graves' hyperthyroidism and ophthalmopathy. Study findings and constraints: Ophthalmopathy onset followed model prediction by a median roughly 6 months.

It was RNA transcripts that yielded the amplified TCR beta CDR3 regions. TCR CDR3 regions were first amplified by RT-PCR with HTBI primers. TCRdb re-analysed the multiplex PCR reads in MiXCR, keeping a single row per CDR3 protein. The data contain hundreds of thousands of distinct CDR3 sequences, around 19% of them seen just once; the ten biggest clones take up 39%. Each 10 ml fresh peripheral blood draw supplied the PBMCs. Unmatched junction bases numbered 11, after V lost 2 bases and J lost 0 bases. The CDR3 sequence is 17 residues long. The germline gives CDR1 GTSNPN, CDR2 SVGIG (reference sequence).

The clonotype originates from a man aged 45-65 years with Graves' ophthalmopathy. Input material: blood. The rearrangement uses TRBV30 and TRBJ2-3; 7 bases fit TRBD2. CDR3 protein: CAWSSRDSGFSTDTQYF. The CDR3 DNA sequence: TGTGCCTGGAGTTCCCGGGATAGCGGGTTCAGCACAGATACGCAGTATTTT.